This T cell receptor (beta chain) appears in the sequencing data of a study of a mutant IDH1 vaccine in newly diagnosed glioma. Indicated time point: week 5, during vaccination. What each vaccine dose contained was 300 ug of mutant IDH1 20-mer peptide, accompanied by topical imiquimod. This CDR3 comprises 15 residues. V lost 1 base to trimming and J lost 7 bases; unmatched junction nucleotides: 6. Germline V gene data show CDR1 as LGHNA and CDR2 as YSLEER. Study-wide results and limits: Of all patients, about 93% showed vaccine-induced immune responses.

With respect to this clone: Its matching antigen is unknown.

Sequencing was performed with immunoSEQ multiplex PCR; in TCRdb, only in-frame clones are kept and a portion is missing. The data show 25,000 to 30,000 clones, more than 80% seen once. The chain is built from TRBV4-3 and TRBJ2-1; 8 bases are a match to TRBD2. This clonotype was obtained from a man younger than 35 with glioma. The input for sequencing was PBMCs, taken from a glioma patient whose treatment included an IDH1 peptide vaccine. The CDR3 sequence is CASSQVGLAPNEQFF. CDR3 nucleotides: TGCGCCAGCAGCCAAGTTGGACTAGCTCCAAATGAGCAGTTCTTC.